One sample yielded the 12 T cell receptor beta chains listed below, sequenced in a study of technical replicates of blood from several donors. Measured with immunoSEQ multiplex PCR; TCRdb has only the in-frame clones, and not every one. Here the sample spans around 67,000 clones, roughly 90% being singletons. Sequenced sample: T cells isolated from PBMCs. These receptors all stem from a human donor in good health.

CDR3 nucleotides: TGCGCCAGCAGCTTGGGAGACAGTAATGAAAAACTGTTTTTT. This codes for CASSLGDSNEKLFF. The chain has TRBV5-1 and TRBJ1-4; D is possibly TRBD1 (5 bases). Trimming removed 0 bases at V and 4 bases at J, with 7 bases between. Germline lookup yields CDR1 SGHRS and CDR2 YFSETQ. The CDR3 runs 14 residues.

The sample holds one count of this clone. This chain joins TRBV30 and TRBJ2-1; 9 bases agree with TRBD2. V gave up 0 bases and J gave up 6 bases; unmatched junction bases: 3. Germline V CDR1 and CDR2: GTSNPN, SVGIG (reference sequence). The CDR3 loop spans 14 amino acids. The CDR3 DNA reads as TGTGCCTGGAGTGTAGGAGCGGGAGGCAATGAGCAGTTCTTC. Residues: CAWSVGAGGNEQFF.

This clone was counted between two and nine times. The rearrangement joins TRBV7-9 to TRBJ1-1, with 7 bases identical to TRBD1. This CDR3 has 15 residues. V shed 5 bases, J shed 2 bases, and the junction held 8 bases outside the gene matches. Germline CDR1 reads SEHNR; CDR2 reads FQNEAQ (reference sequence). CDR3: CASSLSGQTNTEAFF. The CDR3 nucleotides read TGTGCCAGCAGCCTATCGGGACAGACAAACACTGAAGCTTTCTTT. The entire variable domain, with the rest obtained from reference TRBV7-9 and TRBJ1-1, is as follows: DTGVSQNPRHKITKRGQNVTFRCDPISEHNRLYWYRQTLGQGPEFLTYFQNEAQLEKSRLLSDRFSAERPKGSFSTLEIQRTEQGDSAMYLCASSLSGQTNTEAFFGQGTRLTVV.

The chain recombines TRBV28 with TRBJ1-4; the D gene is possibly TRBD1 (6 bases). This CDR3 is 15 amino acids long. The V and J ends lost 5 bases and 6 bases respectively, with 16 bases between them. Germline assignment: CDR1 MDHEN and CDR2 SYDVKM. This chain's CDR3 is CASSASGGAHEKLFF. The CDR3 DNA is TGTGCCAGCAGTGCCTCGGGGGGGGCCCATGAAAAACTGTTTTTT.

The V gene is TRBV27, the J gene TRBJ1-2, with D unclear. This CDR3 comprises 13 residues. Germline V gene lookup returns CDR1 MNHEY and CDR2 SMNVEV (reference sequence). V was cut by 2 bases and J by 8 bases, with 12 bases left in between. The DNA for the CDR3 is TGTGCCAGCAGTTTAAGGCGGTCGTGGGGCTACACCTTC. Its translation is CASSLRRSWGYTF.

The chain is built from TRBV10-3 and TRBJ2-5, with TRBD2 matching over 7 bases. Unmatched junction bases numbered 0, after V lost 0 bases and J lost 2 bases. The V gene's germline CDR1 is ENHRY and CDR2 SYGVKD. The CDR3 totals 14 residues. The DNA of the CDR3 is TGTGCCATCAGTGAGTCGCGGGAGCAAGAGACCCAGTACTTC. Translation: CAISESREQETQYF.

This chain connects TRBV6-1 to TRBJ1-2; the D gene is possibly TRBD1 (6 bases). Germline assignment: CDR1 MNHNS and CDR2 SASEGT. Trimming pared 2 bases from V and 2 bases from J, leaving 9 bases between. The CDR3 has 14 residues. The CDR3 nucleotides are TGTGCCAGCAGTGAACCCGACAGGAACTATGGCTACACCTTC. This sequence encodes CASSEPDRNYGYTF.

J is TRBJ1-1 and V is TRBV30; D is undetermined. Per germline, CDR1 GTSNPN and CDR2 SVGIG (reference sequence). This CDR3 is 13 amino acids long. The V end lost 1 base, the J end lost 1 base, and 7 bases lay between the germline ends. In nucleotides, the CDR3 is TGTGCCTGGAGTGCACAGCAGAACACTGAAGCTTTCTTT. It specifies CAWSAQQNTEAFF. Drawing the rest from reference TRBV30 and TRBJ1-1, the complete variable domain is SQTIHQWPATLVQPVGSPLSLECTVEGTSNPNLYWYRQAAGRGLQLLFYSVGIGQISSEVPQNLSASRPQDRQFILSSKKLLLSDSGFYLCAWSAQQNTEAFFGQGTRLTVV.

The chain links TRBV19 to TRBJ1-2; 9 bases map to TRBD1. The trim removed 1 base at V and 2 bases at J, leaving 5 bases unmatched. Germline lookup yields CDR1 LNHDA and CDR2 SQIVND (reference sequence). The CDR3 has 16 amino acids. The CDR3 sequence is CASSIGGDRANYGYTF. The CDR3 region has the DNA TGTGCCAGTAGTATAGGAGGGGACAGGGCAAACTATGGCTACACCTTC.

This chain uses TRBV18 with TRBJ2-5, with D perhaps matching TRBD1 (6 bases). Trimming took 5 bases from V and 4 from J, leaving 11 bases between them. In germline, CDR1 is KGHSH, CDR2 LQKENI. This CDR3 is 13 amino acids long. The CDR3 spells CASSTSGVETQYF. The CDR3 DNA sequence: TGTGCCAGCTCAACATCAGGGGTAGAGACCCAGTACTTC.

This clone is a singleton in its sample. The chain combines TRBV4-1 with TRBJ2-2; 7 nucleotides match TRBD2. J was trimmed by 1 base and V by 4 bases; bases with no gene match: 6. Germline assignment: CDR1 MGHRA and CDR2 YSYEKL. The CDR3 has 16 amino acids. The chain's CDR3 is CASSPRLAGNTGELFF. CDR3 nucleotides: TGCGCCAGCAGCCCCAGACTAGCAGGGAACACCGGGGAGCTGTTTTTT.

This sequence joins TRBV30 and TRBJ2-3; 10 nucleotides agree with TRBD2. J lost 0 bases, V lost 8 bases, and 8 bases had no gene match. The germline V gene has CDR1 GTSNPN and CDR2 SVGIG (reference sequence). The CDR3 length is 15 residues. The CDR3 loop is CATSSGSLSTDTQYF. For the CDR3, the DNA is TGTGCCACCTCTAGCGGGAGTCTGAGCACAGATACGCAGTATTTT.